This T cell receptor beta chain was sequenced for a study of early T cells in non-severe SARS-CoV-2 infection. About the research overall: Unsorted whole-blood RNA was sequenced in bulk, leaving chains unpaired.

One entry per CDR3 protein results from TCRdb running MiXCR on the 5' RACE reads. The repertoire holds approximately 67,000 distinct CDR3 sequences, with around a tenth as singletons. Germline loops: CDR1 SQVTM, CDR2 ANQGSEA. This CDR3 region has 12 residues. Trimming took off 3 bases at V and 11 bases at J, with 15 bases between the two ends. The sequence came from an adult who was a healthcare worker with PCR-confirmed SARS-CoV-2 infection or an uninfected control (not recorded which). The rearrangement uses TRBV29-1 and TRBJ2-3; tentatively, D is TRBD1 (5 bases). The sequencing sample was made of whole blood. The CDR3 DNA follows: TGCAGCGTTGAGGGGCAGCCCCCAGGGCAGTATTTT. This translates into CSVEGQPPGQYF.